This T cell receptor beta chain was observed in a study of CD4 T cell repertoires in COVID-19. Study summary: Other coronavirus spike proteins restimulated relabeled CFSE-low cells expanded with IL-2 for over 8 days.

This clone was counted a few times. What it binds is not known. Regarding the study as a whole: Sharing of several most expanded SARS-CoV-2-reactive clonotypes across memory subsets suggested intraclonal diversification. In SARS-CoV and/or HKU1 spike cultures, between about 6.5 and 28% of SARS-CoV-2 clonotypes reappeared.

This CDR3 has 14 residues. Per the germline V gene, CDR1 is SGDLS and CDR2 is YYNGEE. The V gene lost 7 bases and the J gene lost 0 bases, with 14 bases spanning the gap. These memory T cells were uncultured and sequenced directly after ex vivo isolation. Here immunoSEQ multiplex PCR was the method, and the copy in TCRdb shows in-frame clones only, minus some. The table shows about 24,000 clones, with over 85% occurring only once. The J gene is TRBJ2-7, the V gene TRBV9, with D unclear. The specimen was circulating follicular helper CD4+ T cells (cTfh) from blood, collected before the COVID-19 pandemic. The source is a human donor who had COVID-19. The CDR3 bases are TGTGCCAGCGGGCGACACGGAAGCTCCTACGAGCAGTACTTC. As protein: CASGRHGSSYEQYF.